This passage covers 28 T cell receptor beta chains from one sample sequenced in a study of vaccination and CD4 T cells after COVID-19. These receptors are not linked to any known antigen. Treatment described: approximately 11-day PBMC culture with coronavirus spike peptide pools or control peptides (ViraFEST assay). With the Oncomine TCR Beta short-read assay, DNA from cultured CD4+ T cells was sequenced. One entry per CDR3 protein, called by TCRdb with MiXCR from the PCR reads. Altogether 15,000 or so distinct CDR3 sequences are present, about 53% being singletons, with the ten largest covering about a sixth. The sample was CD4+ T cells from blood, cultured in vitro. These receptors were obtained from a human donor who had recovered from COVID-19.

This chain connects TRBV19 to TRBJ1-5, with D possibly TRBD1 on 5 matching bases. The germline V gene encodes CDR1 LNHDA and CDR2 SQIVND (reference sequence). Trimming removed 1 base at V and 9 bases at J, with 16 bases between. This CDR3 contains 15 residues. The CDR3, as DNA: TGTGCCAGTAGTATAGTCGGGGGTAAGGGCCGGCCCCAGCATTTT. This gives the protein CASSIVGGKGRPQHF.

V gene TRBV4-2 combines with J gene TRBJ2-3; 8 bases fit TRBD2. Germline CDR1 LGHNA, CDR2 YNFKEQ. There are 16 residues in the CDR3. V was pared by 4 bases and J by 2 bases, with 8 bases of the junction left unmatched. DNA of the CDR3: TGTGCCAGCAGCCTCACATTAGCGGGAACCACAGATACGCAGTATTTT. Amino acids: CASSLTLAGTTDTQYF.

This clonotype was found a few times. The gene calls are TRBV21-1 and TRBJ1-5; the table's D call, TRBD1, has no DNA check behind it. TRBV21-1 is a listed pseudogene. The CDR3 covers 12 residues. The CDR3 spells CASTLGRQPQHF. Here the CDR3 DNA reads TGTGCCAGCACCCTGGGACGTCAGCCCCAGCATTTT.

For this clonotype: This sequence may be a read error, since a much larger clone differs from it by one base. V gene TRBV20-1 combines with J gene TRBJ2-7; maybe TRBD1 (6 bases). The germline V gene encodes CDR1 DFQATT and CDR2 SNEGSKA (reference sequence). Trimming pared 5 bases from V and 2 bases from J, leaving 19 bases between. This CDR3 region has 15 residues. The CDR3 DNA reads as TGCAGTGCTGGAGCTTCCGACAGGTTACCCTACGAGCAGTACTTC. Translation gives CSAGASDRLPYEQYF.

This clonotype was counted only a few times. This chain joins TRBV20-1 and TRBJ2-3; 7 bases match TRBD1. There are 15 residues in the CDR3. Per germline, CDR1 DFQATT and CDR2 SNEGSKA (reference sequence). The V segment lost 3 bases and the J segment 6 bases; nucleotides outside the gene matches: 12. CDR3 residues: CSARSPKGAGDTQYF. The CDR3 nucleotides are TGCAGTGCTAGGAGTCCTAAGGGGGCCGGGGATACGCAGTATTTT.

This chain uses TRBV20-1 with TRBJ1-5; D might be TRBD1 (5 bases). CDR3 length: 15 residues. Germline V gives CDR1 DFQATT, CDR2 SNEGSKA (reference sequence). V lost 1 base to trimming and J lost 7 bases, with 17 bases between them. CDR3 in amino acids: CSARAFPQGGQPQHF. As DNA, the CDR3 is TGCAGTGCTAGAGCCTTTCCCCAGGGTGGACAGCCCCAGCATTTT.

The chain uses TRBV15 and TRBJ2-1, with no clear D. CDR1 and CDR2 (germline): LNHNV, YYDKDF (reference sequence). V lost 4 bases, J lost 0 bases, and 10 bases lay in between. The CDR3 length is 15 residues. The CDR3 sequence: CATSMRLSSYNEQFF. CDR3 nucleotides: TGTGCCACCAGCATGAGGTTGAGCTCCTACAATGAGCAGTTCTTC. The variable domain in full, with the rest retrieved from reference TRBV15 and TRBJ2-1, is DAMVIQNPRYQVTQFGKPVTLSCSQTLNHNVMYWYQQKSSQAPKLLFHYYDKDFNNEADTPDNFQSRRPNTSFCFLDIRSPGLGDTAMYLCATSMRLSSYNEQFFGPGTRLTVL.

The chain has TRBV25-1 and TRBJ2-5, with 7 bases aligning to TRBD2. The CDR3 extends over 14 amino acids. Germline assignment: CDR1 MGHDK and CDR2 SYGVNS. The V segment lost 9 bases and the J segment 4 bases; nucleotides outside the gene matches: 11. CDR3 sequence: CASSRGGGGETQYF. In DNA, the CDR3 is TGTGCCAGTAGCCGGGGCGGGGGAGGAGAGACCCAGTACTTC.

This clonotype has more than one count but fewer than ten. This sequence joins TRBV27 and TRBJ1-2; D perhaps matches TRBD1 (5 bases). Germline V CDR1 and CDR2: MNHEY, SMNVEV (reference sequence). Trimming removed 5 bases from V and 4 bases from J, with 8 bases in between. This CDR3 has 12 amino acids. The CDR3 sequence is CASSPRVYGYTF. The DNA for the CDR3 is TGTGCCAGCAGTCCCAGGGTCTATGGCTACACCTTC.

The chain combines TRBV7-3 with TRBJ2-1, with D possibly called TRBD1 or TRBD2 (5 bases each). V was cut by 5 bases and J by 8 bases, with 16 bases left in between. CDR1 and CDR2 (germline): SGHTA, FQGTGA. The CDR3 contains 14 residues. The CDR3 here is CASSPGGAVDEQFF. The CDR3 DNA reads TGTGCCAGCAGCCCTGGGGGAGCGGTGGATGAGCAGTTCTTC.

The J gene is TRBJ2-2, the V gene TRBV20-1; 7 bases line up with TRBD2. Losses at the gene ends were 3 bases for V and 5 bases for J; bases not matched to a gene: 6. CDR1 and CDR2 from the germline V gene are DFQATT and SNEGSKA (reference sequence). This CDR3 has 14 amino acids. The DNA of the CDR3 is TGCAGTGCTAGTGCGGGAGCAAGGACCGGGGAGCTGTTTTTT. Translated, it gives CSASAGARTGELFF.

The rearrangement joins TRBV10-3 to TRBJ2-7; 9 nucleotides match TRBD2. The CDR3 consists of 18 residues. Per germline, CDR1 ENHRY and CDR2 SYGVKD. Trimming at V came to 3 bases and at J to 3 bases, leaving 15 bases not matched to a gene. The CDR3 sequence is CAISDPLGRGGPNYEQYF. The CDR3 nucleotides are TGTGCCATCAGTGACCCCCTGGGGCGGGGGGGCCCCAACTACGAGCAGTACTTC.

This clonotype was detected only once. This chain joins TRBV20-1 and TRBJ1-1; D may be TRBD1 (6 bases). CDR1 DFQATT and CDR2 SNEGSKA come from the germline V gene (reference sequence). Between the trimmed V and J ends, which lost 0 bases and 11 bases, there was a span of 16 bases. The CDR3 extends over 13 amino acids. The CDR3: CSARDPRQVEAFF. The CDR3 nucleotides read TGCAGTGCTAGAGACCCCAGACAGGTCGAGGCTTTCTTT.

V and J are TRBV6-1 and TRBJ1-1; D is perhaps TRBD1 (5 bases). Germline CDR1 is MNHNS and CDR2 is SASEGT. The ends were cut back, 3 bases at V and 4 bases at J, with 15 bases in the middle. This CDR3 is built from 15 residues. The CDR3 nucleotides read TGTGCCAGCAGTGAGAAATACGGGGGGGGCACTGAAGCTTTCTTT. It translates to CASSEKYGGGTEAFF.

This clonotype was recorded a few times. The CDR3 nucleotides are TGTGCCAGCACCCAGGACAGATATAATTCACCCCTCCACTTT. This encodes CASTQDRYNSPLHF. This rearrangement joins TRBV7-2 to TRBJ1-6; the D gene is possibly TRBD1 (6 bases). This CDR3 contains 14 residues. Germline CDR1 is SGHTA and CDR2 is FQGNSA. Between the trimmed V and J ends, which lost 7 bases and 4 bases, there was a span of 11 bases.

Note on this clonotype: The missing conserved phenylalanine or tryptophan at the end of this CDR3 makes a read error likely. It is unclear where the CDR3 begins or ends on the DNA, so no DNA is shown, and the CDR3 is as TCRdb lists it. J is TRBJ2-1 and V is TRBV20-1; TRBD2 is the table's D call, not checked against the DNA. The CDR3 spans 12 amino acids, including both terminal residues. Looked up from germline, CDR1 is DFQATT and CDR2 is SNEGSKA (reference sequence). The CDR3 spells CSAKQKREIQFY.

This chain uses TRBV5-4 with TRBJ2-7; 9 bases match TRBD2. J lost 4 bases, V lost 3 bases, and 8 bases had no gene match. The CDR3 is made up of 15 amino acids. Germline CDR1 reads SGHNT; CDR2 reads YYREEE (reference sequence). DNA for the CDR3: TGTGCCAGCAGCTCCCCCGGGCGGGGGGGATACGAGCAGTACTTC. This sequence encodes CASSSPGRGGYEQYF. Using reference TRBV5-4 and TRBJ2-7 for the parts outside the CDR3, the full variable domain is ETGVTQSPTHLIKTRGQQVTLRCSSQSGHNTVSWYQQALGQGPQFIFQYYREEENGRGNFPPRFSGLQFPNYSSELNVNALELDDSALYLCASSSPGRGGYEQYFGPGTRLTVT.

The CDR3 nucleotides are TGTGCCAGCAGCTTGGCCAGTAGCGGAGGAGAATACGAGCAGTACTTC. Its protein product is CASSLASSGGEYEQYF. The genes are TRBV5-4 and TRBJ2-7, with D maybe TRBD2 (6 bases). The CDR3 contains 16 residues. V lost 0 bases, J lost 4 bases, and 17 bases lay in between. Germline assignment: CDR1 SGHNT and CDR2 YYREEE (reference sequence).

The chain links TRBV7-2 to TRBJ1-1, with a weak D call TRBD1 (5 bases). The ends were cut back, 2 bases at V and 2 bases at J, with 12 bases in the middle. The CDR3 covers 15 residues. Per the germline V gene, CDR1 is SGHTA and CDR2 is FQGNSA. CDR3 region: CASSLYGASNTEAFF. The CDR3 bases are TGTGCCAGCAGCTTATACGGGGCCTCAAACACTGAAGCTTTCTTT.

This clonotype was seen a few times. The chain combines TRBV2 with TRBJ1-1; D is uncertain. The CDR3 totals 13 residues. V lost 6 bases, J lost 5 bases, and 13 bases lay in between. Germline CDR1 is SNHLY and CDR2 is FYNNEI. The CDR3 DNA reads TGTGCCAGCAGAGATGGGAGAGGGACTGAAGCTTTCTTT. It specifies CASRDGRGTEAFF.

This clonotype was seen only a few times. The CDR3 is CASSSGHSLTEAFF. Here the CDR3 DNA reads TGTGCCAGCAGCTCAGGACACTCACTCACTGAAGCTTTCTTT. V is TRBV7-2 and J is TRBJ1-1, with D tentatively TRBD1 (5 bases). The V and J ends lost 4 bases and 4 bases respectively, with 13 bases between them. This CDR3 contains 14 residues. Germline-derived CDR1 and CDR2 are SGHTA and FQGNSA.

This rearrangement joins TRBV12-3 or TRBV12-4 to TRBJ2-7, with D perhaps TRBD2 (5 bases). The CDR3 extends over 14 amino acids. Trimming took off 4 bases at V and 3 bases at J, with 13 bases between the two ends. For the CDR3, the DNA is TGTGCCAGCAGTTATCGAGACCGGGACTACGAGCAGTACTTC. Translated: CASSYRDRDYEQYF.

The chain couples TRBV6-2 or TRBV6-3 to TRBJ1-2; possibly TRBD1 for D (5 bases). Germline V gives CDR1 MNHEY, CDR2 SVGEGT. The CDR3 sequence is 14 residues long. The V and J ends lost 7 bases and 8 bases respectively, with 20 bases between them. As DNA, the CDR3 is TGTGCCAGCACCAGACAATTGACAGTGTACGGCTACACCTTC. It specifies CASTRQLTVYGYTF.

This clonotype was picked up a small number of times. The V gene is TRBV7-2, the J gene TRBJ2-2; a weak D match, TRBD2 (6 bases). Germline V gene lookup returns CDR1 SGHTA and CDR2 FQGNSA. V was pared by 5 bases and J by 6 bases, with 10 bases between. There are 13 residues in the CDR3. In nucleotides, the CDR3 is TGTGCCAGCAGCCCTACGGGGGCCGGGGAGCTGTTTTTT. It encodes CASSPTGAGELFF.

V gene TRBV5-1 combines with J gene TRBJ2-3, with 14 bases lining up with TRBD2. The CDR3 extends over 19 amino acids. CDR1 is SGHRS and CDR2 is YFSETQ in the germline V gene. V lost 0 bases to trimming and J lost 0 bases; unmatched junction nucleotides: 6. As DNA, the CDR3 is TGCGCCAGCAGCTTGGCCGGGACTAGCGGGAGTTGGAGCACAGATACGCAGTATTTT. This sequence encodes CASSLAGTSGSWSTDTQYF.

This sequence joins TRBV7-9 and TRBJ1-2; TRBD1 matches at 7 bases. Trimming cost V 5 bases and J 6 bases; bases outside gene matches: 18. The germline V gene has CDR1 SEHNR and CDR2 FQNEAQ (reference sequence). This CDR3 is built from 17 residues. CDR3 in DNA: TGTGCCAGCAGCCCTAGCCTCTTACGACAGGGAAGGGATGGCTACACCTTC. The encoded protein is CASSPSLLRQGRDGYTF. The whole variable domain, remainder taken from reference TRBV7-9 and TRBJ1-2, is DTGVSQNPRHKITKRGQNVTFRCDPISEHNRLYWYRQTLGQGPEFLTYFQNEAQLEKSRLLSDRFSAERPKGSFSTLEIQRTEQGDSAMYLCASSPSLLRQGRDGYTFGSGTRLTVV.

This clonotype showed up just a few times. The chain links TRBV6-1 to TRBJ1-2; the match to TRBD1 covers 9 bases. Germline values: CDR1 MNHNS, CDR2 SASEGT. The CDR3 is 13 amino acids. V lost 4 bases, J lost 7 bases, and 4 bases stayed unmatched. This CDR3 is CASSAGQGLGYTF. The DNA of the CDR3 is TGTGCCAGCAGTGCCGGACAGGGGCTTGGCTACACCTTC.

The chain carries TRBV6-5 and TRBJ1-2; 11 bases map to TRBD1. With 2 bases clipped from V and 5 bases from J, the junction kept 7 bases outside the gene matches. The V gene's germline CDR1 is MNHEY and CDR2 SVGAGI. The CDR3 covers 16 residues. For the CDR3, the DNA is TGTGCCAGCAGTTACGCACGGACAGGGGGCGGGTATGGCTACACCTTC. Its protein is CASSYARTGGGYGYTF.